This TCR beta chain derives from a study of graft-versus-host responses after intestinal transplantation. To note about this clone: The antigen remains unidentified.

V shed 4 bases and J 8 bases; nucleotides not matched to a gene: 19. The CDR3 covers 18 residues. In germline, CDR1 is GTSNPN, CDR2 SVGIG (reference sequence). Generated by immunoSEQ multiplex PCR, the TCRdb table keeps only in-frame clones and is missing some. The sample shows about 83,000 clones, roughly 91% of them seen only once. The sample consisted of unstimulated CD4+ T cells sorted from spleen or lymph node cells, taken before intestinal transplant. The receptor comes from a human donor who received an intestinal transplant. The chain employs TRBV30 and TRBJ1-5; 11 bases are a match to TRBD1. For the CDR3, the DNA is TGTGCCTGGACAGACCGGACAGGGGGCGAGGGAGGCTCTAAGCCCCAGCATTTT. This translates into CAWTDRTGGEGGSKPQHF.